What follows are 3 T cell receptor beta chains derived from one specimen sequenced in a study of CD8 T cells in Susac syndrome. Random-hexamer reverse transcription was applied to roughly 0.5 to 1 ug RNA. TCRdb processed the immunoSEQ multiplex PCR reads anew with MiXCR; each CDR3 protein has one entry. The table lists 200,000 to 250,000 distinct CDR3 sequences, 94% of them singletons. Input material: CD4+ T cells from PBMCs. The receptors here all came from a human donor with Susac syndrome.

This chain links TRBV29-1 with TRBJ2-5; maybe TRBD1 (6 bases). Germline V gene data show CDR1 as SQVTM and CDR2 as ANQGSEA. This CDR3 is 13 amino acids long. Trimming took off 4 bases at V and 7 bases at J, with 16 bases between the two ends. The CDR3 region is CSVGMDRLGTQYF. The CDR3, as DNA: TGCAGCGTTGGGATGGACAGACTCGGGACCCAGTACTTC.

This chain uses TRBV4-2 with TRBJ2-5; 10 bases are a match to TRBD1. V trimming: 4 bases; J trimming: 8 bases; junction bases outside the gene matches: 1. Looked up from germline, CDR1 is LGHNA and CDR2 is YNFKEQ. The CDR3 sequence is 12 residues long. The CDR3 coding sequence is TGTGCCAGCAGCCGGGACAGGGGCACCCAGTACTTC. Encoded protein: CASSRDRGTQYF.

V usage is TRBV20-1 and J usage is TRBJ1-1, with D possibly being TRBD1 (5 bases). The ends were cut back, 4 bases at V and 1 base at J, with 7 bases in the middle. CDR1 is DFQATT, CDR2 SNEGSKA, per germline (reference sequence). The CDR3 loop spans 12 amino acids. CDR3 amino acids: CSATQGNTEAFF. CDR3 in DNA: TGCAGTGCTACCCAGGGGAACACTGAAGCTTTCTTT.